The next 27 T cell receptor beta chains were all read from a single sample in a study of blood T cell repertoires in COVID-19. Profiled with immunoSEQ multiplex PCR; TCRdb holds only in-frame clones, not every one. The table includes tens of thousands of clones, 65% to 85% detected once. The source material was peripheral blood. Receptors originate from a woman aged 60-75 years with acute or convalescent COVID-19.

The chain couples TRBV6-4 to TRBJ2-7; the match to TRBD2 covers 12 bases. The V and J ends lost 2 bases and 3 bases, in that order; junction bases with no gene match: 8. The germline V gene encodes CDR1 MRHNA and CDR2 SNTAGT. The CDR3 has 17 residues. This CDR3 reads CASSDPGLAGRVYEQYF. In DNA, the CDR3 is TGTGCCAGCAGTGACCCCGGACTAGCGGGGAGAGTCTACGAGCAGTACTTC.

The rearrangement joins TRBV4-2 to TRBJ1-2, with D possibly being TRBD1 (5 bases). This CDR3 has 18 amino acids. Trimming removed 0 bases at V and 4 bases at J, with 21 bases between. Germline V lookup: CDR1 LGHNA, CDR2 YNFKEQ. CDR3 region: CASSQDVGDRSKGYGYTF. CDR3 sequence (DNA): TGTGCCAGCAGCCAAGATGTTGGAGACAGATCGAAGGGCTATGGCTACACCTTC.

The rearrangement uses TRBV5-5 and TRBJ1-1; D might be TRBD1 (6 bases). The V gene's germline CDR1 is SGHKS and CDR2 YYEKEE (reference sequence). This CDR3 is built from 14 residues. The germline V and J ends were trimmed by 1 base and 1 base, with 8 bases remaining between them. The CDR3 sequence is CASSLRGGNTEAFF. For the CDR3, the DNA is TGTGCCAGCAGCTTGCGAGGGGGGAACACTGAAGCTTTCTTT.

The chain has TRBV9 and TRBJ1-3, with D perhaps matching TRBD1 (5 bases). Trimming removed 4 bases from V and 1 base from J, with 18 bases in between. In germline, CDR1 is SGDLS, CDR2 YYNGEE. The CDR3 totals 17 residues. CDR3 sequence: CASSSPGGGSSGNTIYF. Written as DNA, the CDR3 is TGTGCCAGCAGCTCCCCAGGCGGGGGTTCTTCTGGAAACACCATATATTTT.

The CDR3 region is CSVDQGVKTEAFF. Here the CDR3 DNA reads TGCAGCGTTGATCAGGGGGTAAAGACTGAAGCTTTCTTT. This chain connects TRBV29-1 to TRBJ1-1; 7 bases match TRBD1. CDR1 and CDR2 from the germline V gene are SQVTM and ANQGSEA. The CDR3 length is 13 residues. V dropped 3 bases and J dropped 5; count of bases not matched to a gene: 6.

The gene calls are TRBV30 and TRBJ2-1, with 8 bases aligning to TRBD1. V shed 5 bases, J shed 0 bases, and the junction held 9 bases outside the gene matches. The germline V gene encodes CDR1 GTSNPN and CDR2 SVGIG (reference sequence). The CDR3 spans 16 residues. The CDR3 bases are TGTGCCTGGGCGCAGGGGGCGCCAAGCTCCTACAATGAGCAGTTCTTC. This translates into CAWAQGAPSSYNEQFF. The entire variable domain, with the rest obtained from reference TRBV30 and TRBJ2-1, is as follows: SQTIHQWPATLVQPVGSPLSLECTVEGTSNPNLYWYRQAAGRGLQLLFYSVGIGQISSEVPQNLSASRPQDRQFILSSKKLLLSDSGFYLCAWAQGAPSSYNEQFFGPGTRLTVL.

The table lists this clone with a count of one. The V and J genes are TRBV19 and TRBJ1-2, with a tentative D call TRBD1 (6 bases). Germline CDR1 reads LNHDA; CDR2 reads SQIVND (reference sequence). Trimming shortened V by 7 bases and J by 4 bases, and 10 bases separated the two germline ends. The CDR3 sequence is 12 residues long. The CDR3 DNA follows: TGTGCCAGTACCACAGGGAGCTATGGCTACACCTTC. Amino acid sequence: CASTTGSYGYTF.

The chain combines TRBV5-6 with TRBJ2-1, with a possible D match to TRBD2 (6 bases). The CDR3 consists of 14 residues. Germline V gives CDR1 SGHDT, CDR2 YYEEEE. V shed 1 base and J shed 6 bases, with 11 bases lying between them. The CDR3 bases are TGTGCCAGCAGCTTGCAGGGACTCTCCAATGAGCAGTTCTTC. This translates into CASSLQGLSNEQFF.

Worth noting for this clone: Other DNA sequences in the same sample also yield this CDR3. The chain couples TRBV7-8 to TRBJ1-2; D might be TRBD1 (5 bases). V dropped 3 bases and J dropped 2 bases, with 7 bases sitting between them. The CDR3 runs to 13 residues. The germline V gene encodes CDR1 SGHVS and CDR2 FQNEAQ. DNA of the CDR3: TGTGCCAGCAGCTTGGGGCCAAACTATGGCTACACCTTC. It yields the protein CASSLGPNYGYTF.

The V gene is TRBV10-3, the J gene TRBJ1-6; 7 nucleotides agree with TRBD1. Germline V gives CDR1 ENHRY, CDR2 SYGVKD. The trim removed 6 bases at V and 0 bases at J, leaving 5 bases unmatched. The CDR3 covers 16 residues. CDR3 sequence (DNA): TGTGCCATCAGGGAGGGACAGAGCTCCTATAATTCACCCCTCCACTTT. Amino acid sequence: CAIREGQSSYNSPLHF.

The V gene is TRBV10-3, the J gene TRBJ2-5; tentative D call: TRBD2 (7 bases). CDR3 length equals 15 residues. V lost 2 bases to trimming and J lost 5 bases, with 15 bases between them. From germline, CDR1 is ENHRY and CDR2 SYGVKD. CDR3 in DNA: TGTGCCATCAGTGAGCGTCCAGGGGAGGGGGAGACCCAGTACTTC. Translating gives CAISERPGEGETQYF.

The gene calls are TRBV5-6 and TRBJ1-1; the D gene is possibly TRBD1 (6 bases). Looked up from germline, CDR1 is SGHDT and CDR2 is YYEEEE. Trimming took 4 bases from V and 1 from J, leaving 14 bases between them. There are 15 residues in the CDR3. The CDR3 reads CASSRWETGNTEAFF. The CDR3 bases are TGTGCCAGCAGCCGTTGGGAGACAGGGAACACTGAAGCTTTCTTT.

The J gene is TRBJ1-6, the V gene TRBV5-1, with 7 bases identical to TRBD1. CDR1 is SGHRS, CDR2 YFSETQ, per germline. With 0 bases clipped from V and 6 bases from J, the junction kept 3 bases outside the gene matches. This CDR3 is 15 amino acids long. The CDR3 reads CASSLGQGSNSPLHF. CDR3 coding DNA: TGCGCCAGCAGCTTGGGACAGGGAAGTAATTCACCCCTCCACTTT.

The chain uses TRBV6-5 and TRBJ1-1, with D possibly matching TRBD1 (6 bases). Germline CDR1 is MNHEY and CDR2 is SVGAGI. Trimming cost V 10 bases and J 5 bases, with 11 bases left between them. There are 11 residues in the CDR3. The CDR3 bases are TGTGCCACGGTTAGGGGGACTGAAGCTTTCTTT. Protein product: CATVRGTEAFF.

Only one count was recorded for this clone. This chain joins TRBV5-6 and TRBJ2-7, with 8 bases matching TRBD1. Trimming cost V 4 bases and J 5 bases; bases outside gene matches: 5. There are 13 residues in the CDR3. In germline, CDR1 is SGHDT, CDR2 YYEEEE. The DNA for the CDR3 is TGTGCCAGCAGCCCGGACAGGGACCACGAGCAGTACTTC. Residues: CASSPDRDHEQYF.

The V call is TRBV5-4, the J call TRBJ1-6; no reliable D call. CDR1 SGHNT and CDR2 YYREEE come from the germline V gene (reference sequence). V lost 0 bases to trimming and J lost 11 bases, with 9 bases between them. The CDR3 is 13 residues long. This CDR3 is CASSLEVDTPLHF. In nucleotides, the CDR3 is TGTGCCAGCAGCTTGGAAGTAGACACACCCCTCCACTTT.

The chain employs TRBV11-2 and TRBJ2-5; weak D call: TRBD2 (5 bases). The CDR3 consists of 15 residues. The V gene's germline CDR1 is SGHAT and CDR2 FQNNGV. The V end was cut by 4 bases, the J end by 4 bases, with 16 bases between. The chain's CDR3 is CASSSLGLGIETQYF. CDR3 DNA: TGTGCCAGCAGCTCCCTCGGACTCGGAATAGAGACCCAGTACTTC.

The chain is built from TRBV5-1 and TRBJ1-2; a weak D match, TRBD1 (5 bases). With 1 base removed from V and 6 bases from J, the gap between germline ends came to 10 bases. Per germline, CDR1 SGHRS and CDR2 YFSETQ. The CDR3 loop spans 13 amino acids. The CDR3, as DNA: TGCGCCAGCAGCTTGTGGGGGGAAGATGGCTACACCTTC. It codes for CASSLWGEDGYTF.

The V call is TRBV24-1, the J call TRBJ1-2, with D hard to call. Germline CDR1 KGHDR, CDR2 SFDVKD. V lost 5 bases, J lost 8 bases, and 11 bases lay in between. The CDR3 loop spans 12 amino acids. The CDR3 is CATSAGRSGYTF. The CDR3 coding sequence is TGTGCCACCAGTGCCGGTCGATCGGGCTACACCTTC.

The CDR3 nucleotides are TGTGCCATCAGTGAGACCTCGAGGGCGCCGGATGGCTACACCTTC. Its protein is CAISETSRAPDGYTF. The chain employs TRBV10-3 and TRBJ1-2, with D unclear. Trimming removed 2 bases from V and 6 bases from J, with 16 bases in between. The CDR3 totals 15 residues. Germline values: CDR1 ENHRY, CDR2 SYGVKD.

The chain uses TRBV29-1 and TRBJ2-1, with D possibly matching TRBD1 (5 bases). Between the trimmed V and J ends, which lost 5 bases and 4 bases, there was a span of 15 bases. CDR3 length equals 14 residues. Germline V gene lookup returns CDR1 SQVTM and CDR2 ANQGSEA. CDR3 in DNA: TGCAGCGTTAGGGGTGGGGCCCAATACAATGAGCAGTTCTTC. It is translated as CSVRGGAQYNEQFF.

The rearrangement joins TRBV6-5 to TRBJ2-6; D is ambiguous. The CDR3 sequence is 15 residues long. Trimming removed 7 bases at V and 0 bases at J, with 10 bases between. Germline V lookup: CDR1 MNHEY, CDR2 SVGAGI. Here the CDR3 reads CASNPTVSGANVLTF. For the CDR3, the DNA is TGTGCCAGCAATCCAACAGTCTCTGGGGCCAACGTCCTGACTTTC.

The V gene is TRBV3-1 (or the pseudogene TRBV3-2), the J gene TRBJ1-2, with D maybe TRBD1 (6 bases). With 2 bases removed from V and 0 bases from J, the gap between germline ends came to 19 bases. Germline CDR1 is LGHDT and CDR2 is YNNKEL (reference sequence). This CDR3 has 18 amino acids. In nucleotides, the CDR3 is TGTGCCAGCAGCCAATCGGGTGACAGGATTTCTTCTAACTATGGCTACACCTTC. It yields the protein CASSQSGDRISSNYGYTF.

This chain uses TRBV10-1 with TRBJ2-3, with D perhaps matching TRBD2 (6 bases). Germline CDR1 and CDR2: WNHNN and SYGVQD (reference sequence). The CDR3 loop spans 16 amino acids. The V gene lost 6 bases and the J gene lost 4 bases, with 20 bases spanning the gap. The chain's CDR3 is CASSPREAGWADTQYF. CDR3 bases: TGCGCCAGCAGCCCCCGAGAGGCGGGGTGGGCAGATACGCAGTATTTT.

This clone appeared a few times. V gene TRBV29-1 combines with J gene TRBJ1-2; maybe TRBD1 (6 bases). Trimming took off 2 bases at V and 8 bases at J, with 12 bases between the two ends. This CDR3 region has 12 residues. Per the germline V gene, CDR1 is SQVTM and CDR2 is ANQGSEA. The chain's CDR3 is CSVELAGEGYTF. The CDR3 region has the DNA TGCAGCGTTGAACTGGCAGGGGAAGGCTACACCTTC. Variable domain in full (rest from reference TRBV29-1 and TRBJ1-2): SAVISQKPSRDICQRGTSLTIQCQVDSQVTMMFWYRQQPGQSLTLIATANQGSEATYESGFVIDKFPISRPNLTFSTLTVSNMSPEDSSIYLCSVELAGEGYTFGSGTRLTVV.

The chain employs TRBV3-1 (or the pseudogene TRBV3-2) and TRBJ2-2, with D perhaps matching TRBD2 (6 bases). CDR3 length: 14 residues. In germline, CDR1 is LGHDT, CDR2 YNNKEL (reference sequence). V lost 2 bases to trimming and J lost 5 bases, with 9 bases between them. CDR3 sequence reads: CASSQNSGTGELFF. The CDR3 DNA sequence: TGTGCCAGCAGCCAAAACAGCGGGACCGGGGAGCTGTTTTTT.

The chain combines TRBV12-3 or TRBV12-4 with TRBJ1-1; D is uncertain. The CDR3 runs to 13 residues. V was pared by 4 bases and J by 1 base, with 7 bases between. The chain's CDR3 is CASSSLGNTEAFF. CDR3 DNA: TGTGCCAGCAGTTCCCTCGGGAACACTGAAGCTTTCTTT.